A selection of T cell receptor beta chains follows, all from one sample in a study of shared T cell receptors in the human thymus. Using immunoSEQ multiplex PCR, the repertoire was profiled, and TCRdb retains in-frame clones only, with some absent. The sample consists of more than 550,000 clones, roughly 88% of them appearing once. The same data also went into a second study, on human thymus T cells.

The source material was thymocytes. The receptors originated from a girl under three years old with a congenital heart defect. The CDR3 runs from the conserved cysteine through the conserved F or W. Fields, in order: J gene, D gene, V gene, clone size, CDR3 DNA, CDR3 protein. A D gene is named only where the DNA matches it firmly. Clone sizes are given selectively: once, few, many, or a class where the clone is expanded.

j_call: TRBJ1-2; d_call: NA; v_call: TRBV4-1; clone_size: NA; cdr3_nt: TGCGCCAGCAGCCAAGCATTCGGCAGGGGTTCGTTTGACTATGGCTACACCTTC; cdr3_aa: CASSQAFGRGSFDYGYTF
j_call: TRBJ1-1; d_call: NA; v_call: TRBV4-1; clone_size: NA; cdr3_nt: TGCGCCAGCAGCCAAGATCAAGGCCCGGGGATCACTGAAGCTTTCTTT; cdr3_aa: CASSQDQGPGITEAFF
j_call: TRBJ1-1; d_call: NA; v_call: TRBV27; clone_size: NA; cdr3_nt: TGTGCCAGCAGTTGGACATCTTCAACTGAAGCTTTCTTT; cdr3_aa: CASSWTSSTEAFF
j_call: TRBJ1-1; d_call: TRBD1; v_call: TRBV28; clone_size: few; cdr3_nt: TGTGCCAGCAGCACCACCGGGACAGGGGGCGCGGGCACTGAAGCTTTCTTT; cdr3_aa: CASSTTGTGGAGTEAFF
j_call: TRBJ2-7; d_call: NA; v_call: TRBV11-2; clone_size: NA; cdr3_nt: TGTGCCAGCAGCGTCAGGGGTGAGCAGTACTTC; cdr3_aa: CASSVRGEQYF
j_call: TRBJ1-2; d_call: NA; v_call: TRBV7-9; clone_size: NA; cdr3_nt: TGTGCCAGCAGCTTATATCCGGGGTTGTATGGCTACACCTTC; cdr3_aa: CASSLYPGLYGYTF
j_call: TRBJ1-2; d_call: TRBD1; v_call: TRBV19; clone_size: NA; cdr3_nt: TGTGCCAGTAATCCATTAAGGAGGCGACAGGGCTATGGCTACACCTTC; cdr3_aa: CASNPLRRRQGYGYTF
j_call: TRBJ1-1; d_call: NA; v_call: TRBV27; clone_size: NA; cdr3_nt: TGTGCCAGCTCCAGGGCTCTGGACACTGAAGCTTTCTTT; cdr3_aa: CASSRALDTEAFF
j_call: TRBJ1-2; d_call: NA; v_call: TRBV28; clone_size: once; cdr3_nt: TGTGCCAGCAGTCCCCAAACAGAGAACTATGGCTACACCTTC; cdr3_aa: CASSPQTENYGYTF
j_call: TRBJ1-5; d_call: TRBD1; v_call: TRBV5-6; clone_size: NA; cdr3_nt: TGTGCCAGCAGCTCGACAGGGACTTATAGCAATCAGCCCCAGCATTTT; cdr3_aa: CASSSTGTYSNQPQHF
j_call: TRBJ1-2; d_call: NA; v_call: TRBV7-8; clone_size: NA; cdr3_nt: TGTGCCAGCAGCTTACCTATTGGACAGCTCCTGTATGGCTACACCTTC; cdr3_aa: CASSLPIGQLLYGYTF
j_call: TRBJ1-1; d_call: TRBD1; v_call: TRBV5-1; clone_size: NA; cdr3_nt: TGCGCCAGCAGCAGGGACAGGGGGGGACCGAACACTGAAGCTTTCTTT; cdr3_aa: CASSRDRGGPNTEAFF
j_call: TRBJ1-5; d_call: NA; v_call: TRBV7-9; clone_size: NA; cdr3_nt: TGTGCCAGCAGCTACGGACAGCGACTAAATAGCAATCAGCCCCAGCATTTT; cdr3_aa: CASSYGQRLNSNQPQHF
j_call: TRBJ1-5; d_call: NA; v_call: TRBV28; clone_size: once; cdr3_nt: TGTGCCAGCAACCCCGGGGGGGGGAGCAATCAGCCCCAGCATTTT; cdr3_aa: CASNPGGGSNQPQHF
j_call: TRBJ2-6; d_call: TRBD1; v_call: TRBV10-3; clone_size: NA; cdr3_nt: TGTGCCATCAGTGAGTGGCGACCACAGGGGGCGCCTGGGGCCAACGTCCTGACTTTC; cdr3_aa: CAISEWRPQGAPGANVLTF
j_call: TRBJ2-2; d_call: TRBD2; v_call: TRBV5-4; clone_size: NA; cdr3_nt: TGTGCCAGCAGCTGGGACCGGGACTATAGAACCGGGGAGCTGTTTTTT; cdr3_aa: CASSWDRDYRTGELFF
j_call: TRBJ2-1; d_call: TRBD2; v_call: TRBV7-9; clone_size: NA; cdr3_nt: TGTGCCAGCAGCGGCACCGGACTAGCGGGGGTTTACAATGAGCAGTTCTTC; cdr3_aa: CASSGTGLAGVYNEQFF
j_call: TRBJ1-2; d_call: NA; v_call: TRBV7-4; clone_size: NA; cdr3_nt: TGTGCCAGCAGCTTACCGGTTTTTTTGGGGCCCCGGAACTATGGCTACACCTTC; cdr3_aa: CASSLPVFLGPRNYGYTF
j_call: TRBJ2-5; d_call: TRBD1; v_call: TRBV2; clone_size: NA; cdr3_nt: TGTGCCAGCAGTACGGACAGGCTAGGGGTAGAGACCCAGTACTTC; cdr3_aa: CASSTDRLGVETQYF
j_call: TRBJ2-1; d_call: TRBD1; v_call: TRBV5-1; clone_size: NA; cdr3_nt: TGCGCCAGCAGCCCTTTTCCCGACAGGGGGCCCTACAATGAGCAGTTCTTC; cdr3_aa: CASSPFPDRGPYNEQFF
j_call: TRBJ1-1; d_call: TRBD1; v_call: TRBV30; clone_size: NA; cdr3_nt: TGTGCCTGGACCATTTACCAGGACAGGGCCACTGAAGCTTTCTTT; cdr3_aa: CAWTIYQDRATEAFF
j_call: TRBJ1-3; d_call: NA; v_call: TRBV11-2; clone_size: NA; cdr3_nt: TGTGCCAGCAGGGTCAGAGCCGGGTCTCTCTCTGGAAACACCATATATTTT; cdr3_aa: CASRVRAGSLSGNTIYF
j_call: TRBJ2-1; d_call: NA; v_call: TRBV25-1; clone_size: once; cdr3_nt: TGTGCCAGCAGTGAGGTGCGGTACAATGAGCAGTTCTTC; cdr3_aa: CASSEVRYNEQFF
j_call: TRBJ1-1; d_call: TRBD1; v_call: TRBV18; clone_size: NA; cdr3_nt: TGTGCCAGCTCGCGCCGGGACAGGCTTAGAGCTTTCTTT; cdr3_aa: CASSRRDRLRAFF
j_call: TRBJ1-1; d_call: NA; v_call: TRBV6-5; clone_size: NA; cdr3_nt: TGTGCCAGCAGTTACTCGAAGGGCGTGGGGCACACTGAAGCTTTCTTT; cdr3_aa: CASSYSKGVGHTEAFF
j_call: TRBJ1-2; d_call: TRBD1; v_call: TRBV5-1; clone_size: NA; cdr3_nt: TGCGCCAGCAGCGCGGACAGGGATGGCTACACCTTC; cdr3_aa: CASSADRDGYTF
j_call: TRBJ2-7; d_call: TRBD1; v_call: TRBV2; clone_size: NA; cdr3_nt: TGTGCCAGCAGTGAATTGCGGGACAGGGGATCCTACGAGCAGTACTTC; cdr3_aa: CASSELRDRGSYEQYF
j_call: TRBJ1-1; d_call: TRBD1; v_call: TRBV27; clone_size: NA; cdr3_nt: TGTGCCAGCAGATACAGGGGCTTCAACACTGAAGCTTTCTTT; cdr3_aa: CASRYRGFNTEAFF
j_call: TRBJ2-7; d_call: NA; v_call: TRBV4-1; clone_size: NA; cdr3_nt: TGCGCCAGCAGCCAGGACCGACAGGACCACGAGCAGTACTTC; cdr3_aa: CASSQDRQDHEQYF
j_call: TRBJ1-6; d_call: NA; v_call: TRBV2; clone_size: NA; cdr3_nt: TGTGCCAGCAGTGAAGGTTTATCAGAATATAATTCACCCCTCCACTTT; cdr3_aa: CASSEGLSEYNSPLHF
j_call: TRBJ2-3; d_call: TRBD2; v_call: TRBV29-1; clone_size: NA; cdr3_nt: TGCAGCGTTGAATGCACTAGCGGGGGCAGCACAGATACGCAGTATTTT; cdr3_aa: CSVECTSGGSTDTQYF
j_call: TRBJ2-7; d_call: NA; v_call: TRBV28; clone_size: NA; cdr3_nt: TGTGCCACCGAACCCTTTATGAGCTCCTACGAGCAGTACTTC; cdr3_aa: CATEPFMSSYEQYF
j_call: TRBJ1-2; d_call: NA; v_call: TRBV6-6; clone_size: NA; cdr3_nt: TGTGCCAGCAGTTACGACACTAACTATGGCTACACCTTC; cdr3_aa: CASSYDTNYGYTF
j_call: TRBJ1-2; d_call: TRBD1; v_call: TRBV13; clone_size: NA; cdr3_nt: TGTGCCAGCAGCTCCGGACAGGGGAGGCAGAGTGGCTACACCTTC; cdr3_aa: CASSSGQGRQSGYTF
j_call: TRBJ2-5; d_call: TRBD1; v_call: TRBV25-1; clone_size: once; cdr3_nt: TGTGCCAGCAGTAAACAGGGGAAAGAGACCCAGTACTTC; cdr3_aa: CASSKQGKETQYF
j_call: TRBJ2-2; d_call: NA; v_call: TRBV6-1; clone_size: NA; cdr3_nt: TGTGCCAGCGGGGGGTATCGTTCCGGGGAGCTGTTTTTT; cdr3_aa: CASGGYRSGELFF
j_call: TRBJ1-3; d_call: TRBD1; v_call: TRBV5-1; clone_size: NA; cdr3_nt: TGCGCCAGCAGCTTGGGAGGGACAGGGAGTTTGGGCCCTGGAAACACCATATATTTT; cdr3_aa: CASSLGGTGSLGPGNTIYF
j_call: TRBJ2-7; d_call: NA; v_call: TRBV6-1; clone_size: NA; cdr3_nt: TGTGCCAGCAGTGAAGACGGGCATCGGGGCTACGAGCAGTACTTC; cdr3_aa: CASSEDGHRGYEQYF
j_call: TRBJ1-4; d_call: NA; v_call: TRBV19; clone_size: NA; cdr3_nt: TGTGCCAGTAGTATATATTGGACTGCTGAAAAACTGTTTTTT; cdr3_aa: CASSIYWTAEKLFF
j_call: TRBJ2-3; d_call: NA; v_call: TRBV7-6; clone_size: few; cdr3_nt: TGTGCCAGCAGCCTATACGAGCAGGCGAACACAGATACGCAGTATTTT; cdr3_aa: CASSLYEQANTDTQYF
j_call: TRBJ1-6; d_call: TRBD1; v_call: TRBV5-6; clone_size: NA; cdr3_nt: TGTGCCAGCAGCTTGGATACCGGGACAGGGAGTACACCCCTCCACTTT; cdr3_aa: CASSLDTGTGSTPLHF
j_call: TRBJ2-7; d_call: NA; v_call: TRBV21-1; clone_size: once; cdr3_nt: TGTGCCAGCAGCAAAGTGAGTAGCGCCTACGAGCAGTACTTC; cdr3_aa: CASSKVSSAYEQYF
j_call: TRBJ1-6; d_call: TRBD1; v_call: TRBV19; clone_size: NA; cdr3_nt: TGTGCCAGTAGGAGGCCGGGACAGGGTAACTCCCCCCTCCACTTT; cdr3_aa: CASRRPGQGNSPLHF
j_call: TRBJ1-6; d_call: NA; v_call: TRBV28; clone_size: NA; cdr3_nt: TGTGCCAGCAAAATACAGGACACACGTGATAATTCACCCCTCCACTTT; cdr3_aa: CASKIQDTRDNSPLHF
j_call: TRBJ2-3; d_call: NA; v_call: TRBV11-2; clone_size: NA; cdr3_nt: TGTGCCAGCAAGAATACCCAGGGTAGCACAGATACGCAGTATTTT; cdr3_aa: CASKNTQGSTDTQYF